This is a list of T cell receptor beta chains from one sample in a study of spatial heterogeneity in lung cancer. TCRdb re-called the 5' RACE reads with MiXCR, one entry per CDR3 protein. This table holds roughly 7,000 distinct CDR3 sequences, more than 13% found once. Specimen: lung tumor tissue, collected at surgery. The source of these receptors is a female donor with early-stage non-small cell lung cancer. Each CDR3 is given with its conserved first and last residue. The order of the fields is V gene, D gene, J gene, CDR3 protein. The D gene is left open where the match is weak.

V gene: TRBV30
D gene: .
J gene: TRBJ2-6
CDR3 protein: CAWSTISGANVLTF

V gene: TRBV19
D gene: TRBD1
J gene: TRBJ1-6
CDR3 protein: CASCWTGNSPLHF

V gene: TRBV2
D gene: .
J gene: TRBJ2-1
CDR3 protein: CASSDQARKNEQFF

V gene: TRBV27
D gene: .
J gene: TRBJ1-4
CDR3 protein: CASSTTGNNEKLFF

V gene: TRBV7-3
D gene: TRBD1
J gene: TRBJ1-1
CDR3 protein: CASSPRTGVNTEAFF

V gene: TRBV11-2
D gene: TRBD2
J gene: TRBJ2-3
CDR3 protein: CASSLVTSGVTDTQYF

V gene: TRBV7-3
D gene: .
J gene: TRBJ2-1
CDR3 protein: CASSADRAQTYNEQFF

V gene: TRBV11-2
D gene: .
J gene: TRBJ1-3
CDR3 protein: CASSFGIDSGNTIYF

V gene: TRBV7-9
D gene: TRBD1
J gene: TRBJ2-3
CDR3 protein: CASSYRTGVSGTDTQYF

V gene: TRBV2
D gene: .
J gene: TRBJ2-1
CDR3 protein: CASSEVLVGGNEQFF

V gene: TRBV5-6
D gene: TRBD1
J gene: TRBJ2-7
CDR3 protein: CASRVTGGIYEQYF

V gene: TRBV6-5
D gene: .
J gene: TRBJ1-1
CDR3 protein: CASGGSIRNTEAFF

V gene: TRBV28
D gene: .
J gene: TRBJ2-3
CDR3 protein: CASSLFRASRDDTQYF

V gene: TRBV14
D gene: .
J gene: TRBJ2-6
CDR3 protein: CASSRQGGSTPGANVLTF

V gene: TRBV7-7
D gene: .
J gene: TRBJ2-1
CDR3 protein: CASSLALDSYNEQFF

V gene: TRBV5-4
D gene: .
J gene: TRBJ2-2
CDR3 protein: CASSSEEGLNTGELFF

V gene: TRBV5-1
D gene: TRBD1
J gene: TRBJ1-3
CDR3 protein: CASSFSGTGAGNTIYF

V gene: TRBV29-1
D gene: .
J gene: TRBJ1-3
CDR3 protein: CSVATTRGHSSGNTIYF

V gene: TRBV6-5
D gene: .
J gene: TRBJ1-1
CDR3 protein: CASSFVGQLNTEAFF

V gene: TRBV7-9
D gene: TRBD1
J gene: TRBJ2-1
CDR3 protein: CASSFVRGGPNEQFF

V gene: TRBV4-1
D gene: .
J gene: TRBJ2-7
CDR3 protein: CASSRGGGYSYEQYF

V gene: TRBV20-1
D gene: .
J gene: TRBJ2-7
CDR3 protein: CSASPGGYEQYF

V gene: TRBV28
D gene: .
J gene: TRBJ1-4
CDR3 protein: CASSLVKPGGLFF

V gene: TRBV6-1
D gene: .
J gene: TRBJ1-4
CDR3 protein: CASSEARVREKLFF

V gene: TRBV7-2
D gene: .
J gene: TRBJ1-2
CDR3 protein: CASSPGARANYGYTF

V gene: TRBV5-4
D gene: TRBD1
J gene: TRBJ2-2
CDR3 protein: CASSLDRGNTGELFF

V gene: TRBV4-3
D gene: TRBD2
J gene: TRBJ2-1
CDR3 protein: CASSQLPTSGTRVF

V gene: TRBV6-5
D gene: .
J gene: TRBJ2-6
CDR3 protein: CASSRETRRGANVLTF

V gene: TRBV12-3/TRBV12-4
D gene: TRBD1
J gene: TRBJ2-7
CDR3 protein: CASSLADRVGEQYF

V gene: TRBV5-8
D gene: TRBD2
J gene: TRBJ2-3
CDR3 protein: CASSFLAGETDTQYF

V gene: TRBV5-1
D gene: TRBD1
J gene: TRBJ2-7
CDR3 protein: CASSLAGTGYYEQYF